This entry is about one T cell receptor (beta chain). The sample comes from a study of T cells expressing NK-cell markers. TCRdb reprocessed the 5' RACE reads and keeps a single row for each CDR3 protein, giving no DNA. This listing includes about 390,000 distinct CDR3 sequences. Germline CDR1 SGHDN, CDR2 FVKESK. The CDR3 is 17 residues long. The source is a woman in her fifties or sixties in good health. The chain joins TRBV14 to TRBJ2-5; TCRdb returns TRBD2, unconfirmable since there is no DNA. The specimen sequenced was blood T cells: a sorted CD56 or NKG2C T cell subset, CD4+ or CD8+ T cells, or bulk PBMC T cells (not recorded which). CDR3 region: CASSQDRTSGRTETQYF.